This TCR beta chain was sequenced during a study of blood T cell repertoires in COVID-19. The CDR3 has 15 residues. Trimming stripped 5 bases from V and 4 bases from J, with 17 bases between. CDR1 and CDR2 (germline): SGHTA, FQGNSA. Produced via immunoSEQ multiplex PCR; TCRdb's table is partial and in-frame only. This table has 40,000 to 60,000 clones, about four fifths appearing once. Sequencing input: peripheral blood. J is TRBJ1-2 and V is TRBV7-2; D not resolved. This sequence originates from a man over 45 with acute or convalescent COVID-19. The CDR3 DNA is TGTGCCAGCAGCGGCGATGCAGCGTCCCTCTATGGCTACACCTTC. It encodes CASSGDAASLYGYTF.